This T cell receptor beta chain stems from a study of cytotoxic CD8 clonotypes in ibrutinib-treated CLL. Note on this clone: Its matching antigen is unknown.

Study-level points and caveats: Among the clonotypes, public ones were uncommon and contracted or held stable on treatment.

TCRdb keeps only in-frame clones here, not all; method: immunoSEQ multiplex PCR. Here the sample spans hundreds of thousands of clones, over 60% being singletons. This CDR3 spans 14 amino acids. Per the germline V gene, CDR1 is MNHEY and CDR2 is SVGAGI. Trimming stripped 2 bases from V and 5 bases from J, with 12 bases between. The sequences come from PBMCs, collected after 36 months of ibrutinib treatment. The gene calls are TRBV6-5 and TRBJ2-5; D remains unclear. The source of this sequence is a human donor with chronic lymphocytic leukemia. DNA of the CDR3: TGTGCCAGCAGTTACAATGGGCTCCACGAGACCCAGTACTTC. This translates into CASSYNGLHETQYF.